This T cell receptor beta chain was retrieved from a study of control samples from healthy donors and cancer patients. Sequenced by immunoSEQ multiplex PCR; TCRdb stores in-frame clones only, minus some. The data show 50,000 to 70,000 clones, 70% to 90% seen once. Germline CDR1 SGHAT, CDR2 FQNNGV. Trimming removed 0 bases at V and 2 bases at J, with 12 bases between. The CDR3 spans 16 residues. The sample consisted of blood. The chain is built from TRBV11-2 and TRBJ2-3; no clear D. The source is a man aged 50 to 59 in good health. The CDR3 is CASSLDAVGYTDTQYF. The CDR3 nucleotides are TGTGCCAGCAGCTTAGATGCCGTGGGCTACACAGATACGCAGTATTTT.